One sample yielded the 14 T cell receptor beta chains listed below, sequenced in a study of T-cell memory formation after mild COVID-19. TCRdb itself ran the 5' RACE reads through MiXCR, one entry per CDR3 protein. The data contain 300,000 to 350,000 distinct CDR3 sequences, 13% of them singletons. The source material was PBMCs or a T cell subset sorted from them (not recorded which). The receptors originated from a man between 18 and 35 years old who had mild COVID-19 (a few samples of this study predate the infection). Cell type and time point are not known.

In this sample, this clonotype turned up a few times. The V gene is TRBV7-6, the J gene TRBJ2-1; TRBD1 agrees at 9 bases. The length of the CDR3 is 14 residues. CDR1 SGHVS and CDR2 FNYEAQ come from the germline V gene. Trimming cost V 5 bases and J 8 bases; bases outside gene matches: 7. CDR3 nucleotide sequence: TGTGCCAGCAGCCTTAGGACAGGGGACGATGAGCAGTTCTTC. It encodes CASSLRTGDDEQFF. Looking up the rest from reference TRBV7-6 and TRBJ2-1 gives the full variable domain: GAGVSQSPRYKVTKRGQDVALRCDPISGHVSLYWYRQALGQGPEFLTYFNYEAQQDKSGLPNDRFSAERPEGSISTLTIQRTEQRDSAMYRCASSLRTGDDEQFFGPGTRLTVL.

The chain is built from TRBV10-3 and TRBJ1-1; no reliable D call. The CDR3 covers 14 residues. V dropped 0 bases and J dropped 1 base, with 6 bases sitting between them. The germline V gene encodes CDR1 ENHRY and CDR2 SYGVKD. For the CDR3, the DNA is TGTGCCATCAGTGAGTCATTGGGGAACACTGAAGCTTTCTTT. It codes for CAISESLGNTEAFF.

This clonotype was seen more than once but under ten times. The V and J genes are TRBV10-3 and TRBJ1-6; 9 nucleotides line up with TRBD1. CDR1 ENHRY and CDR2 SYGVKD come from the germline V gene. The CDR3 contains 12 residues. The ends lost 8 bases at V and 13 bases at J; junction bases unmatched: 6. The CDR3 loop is CAIGRQGDPLHF. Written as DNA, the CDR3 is TGTGCCATCGGGAGACAGGGGGACCCCCTCCACTTT.

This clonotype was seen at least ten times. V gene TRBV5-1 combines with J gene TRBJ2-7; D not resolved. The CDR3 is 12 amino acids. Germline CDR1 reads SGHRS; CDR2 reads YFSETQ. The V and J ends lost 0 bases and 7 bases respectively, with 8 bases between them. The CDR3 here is CASSLGRLEQYF. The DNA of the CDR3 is TGCGCCAGCAGCTTGGGACGATTGGAGCAGTACTTC.

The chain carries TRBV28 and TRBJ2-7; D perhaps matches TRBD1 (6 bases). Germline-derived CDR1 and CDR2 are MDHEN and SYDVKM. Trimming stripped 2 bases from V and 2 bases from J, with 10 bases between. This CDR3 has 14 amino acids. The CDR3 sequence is CASSLEGHPYEQYV. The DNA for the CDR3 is TGTGCCAGCAGTTTAGAGGGACACCCCTACGAGCAGTACGTC.

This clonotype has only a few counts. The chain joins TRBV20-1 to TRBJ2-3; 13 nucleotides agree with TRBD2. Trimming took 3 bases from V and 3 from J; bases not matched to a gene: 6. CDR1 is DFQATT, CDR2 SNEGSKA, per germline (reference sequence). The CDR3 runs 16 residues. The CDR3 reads CSASHSLAGGTDTQYF. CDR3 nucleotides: TGCAGTGCTAGCCATTCACTAGCGGGGGGGACAGATACGCAGTATTTT.

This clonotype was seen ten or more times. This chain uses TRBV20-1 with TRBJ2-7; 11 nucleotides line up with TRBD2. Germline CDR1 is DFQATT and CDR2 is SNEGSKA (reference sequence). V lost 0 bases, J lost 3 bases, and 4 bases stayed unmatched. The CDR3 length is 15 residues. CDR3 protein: CSARDPTSGDYEQYV. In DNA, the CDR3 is TGCAGTGCTAGAGATCCGACTAGCGGGGACTACGAGCAGTACGTC.

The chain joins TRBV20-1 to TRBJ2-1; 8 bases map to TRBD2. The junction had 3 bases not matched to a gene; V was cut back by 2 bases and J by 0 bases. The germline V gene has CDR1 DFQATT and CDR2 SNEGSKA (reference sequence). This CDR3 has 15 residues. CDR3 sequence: CSARTGGSSYNEQFF. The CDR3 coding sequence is TGCAGTGCTAGAACGGGGGGGAGCTCCTACAATGAGCAGTTCTTC.

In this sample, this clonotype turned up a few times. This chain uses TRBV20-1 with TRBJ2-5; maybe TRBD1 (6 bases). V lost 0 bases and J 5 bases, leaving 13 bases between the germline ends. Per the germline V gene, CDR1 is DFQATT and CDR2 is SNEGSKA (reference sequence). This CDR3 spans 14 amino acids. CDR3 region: CSARDGGRVETQYF. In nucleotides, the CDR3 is TGCAGTGCTAGAGATGGGGGCAGGGTTGAGACCCAGTACTTC.

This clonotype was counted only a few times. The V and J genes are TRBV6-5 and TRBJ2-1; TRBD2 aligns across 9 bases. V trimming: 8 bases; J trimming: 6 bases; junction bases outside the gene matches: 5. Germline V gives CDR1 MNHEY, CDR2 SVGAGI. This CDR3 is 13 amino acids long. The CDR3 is CASRGTSPNEQFF. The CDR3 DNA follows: TGTGCCAGCCGAGGGACTAGCCCCAATGAGCAGTTCTTC.

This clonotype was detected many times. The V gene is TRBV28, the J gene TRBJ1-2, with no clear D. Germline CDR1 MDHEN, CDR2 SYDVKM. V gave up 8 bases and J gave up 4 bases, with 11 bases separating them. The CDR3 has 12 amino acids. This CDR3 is CASLTDPYGYTF. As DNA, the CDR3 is TGTGCCAGCCTGACGGATCCCTATGGCTACACCTTC.

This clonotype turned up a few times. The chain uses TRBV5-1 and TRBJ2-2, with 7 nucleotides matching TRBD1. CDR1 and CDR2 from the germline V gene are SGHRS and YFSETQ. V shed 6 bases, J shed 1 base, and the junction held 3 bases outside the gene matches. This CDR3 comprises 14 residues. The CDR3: CASTPGGNTGELFF. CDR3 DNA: TGCGCCAGCACGCCAGGGGGGAACACCGGGGAGCTGTTTTTT.

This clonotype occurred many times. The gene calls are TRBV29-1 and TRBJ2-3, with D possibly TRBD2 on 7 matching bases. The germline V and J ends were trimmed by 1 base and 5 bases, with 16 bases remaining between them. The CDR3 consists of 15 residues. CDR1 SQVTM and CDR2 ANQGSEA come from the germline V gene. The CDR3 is CSVEGGRGGRDTQYF. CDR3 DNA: TGCAGCGTTGAAGGGGGTAGGGGGGGGAGAGATACGCAGTATTTT.

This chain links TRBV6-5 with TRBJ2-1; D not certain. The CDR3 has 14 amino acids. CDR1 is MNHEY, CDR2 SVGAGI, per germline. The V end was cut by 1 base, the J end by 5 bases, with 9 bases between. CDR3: CASSYLAGNNEQFF. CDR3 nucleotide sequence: TGTGCCAGCAGTTACTTAGCCGGAAACAATGAGCAGTTCTTC.